Listed below are T cell receptor beta chains from one sample, sequenced in a study of chemoradiotherapy in HPV16-positive cancers. Using immunoSEQ multiplex PCR, the repertoire was profiled, and TCRdb retains in-frame clones only, with some absent. The repertoire holds about 12,000 clones, with around 89% as singletons. This specimen was acquired from a patient who underwent chemoradiotherapy. The receptors stem from a human donor with HPV-associated anogenital cancer. Both conserved end residues are part of each CDR3. The D gene is left open where the match is weak. Clone size is given for some rows only: seen once, a few or many times, or a class if the clone is expanded.

V gene	clone size	D gene	J gene	CDR3 DNA	CDR3 protein
TRBV5-1	.	TRBD2	TRBJ2-1	TGCGCCAGCAGCTTAGAAGGGAATCGAGCGGGGAACAATGAGCAGTTCTTC	CASSLEGNRAGNNEQFF
TRBV2	.	TRBD1	TRBJ1-2	TGTGCCAGTAAGGTAGAACAGGGGTCATATGGCTACACCTTC	CASKVEQGSYGYTF
TRBV5-5	once	.	TRBJ2-7	TGTGCCAGCAGCCCTAAGTCAGGGCCCTACGAGCAGTACTTC	CASSPKSGPYEQYF
TRBV5-1	.	TRBD2	TRBJ2-1	TGCGCCAGCAGCAGGACTAGCGGGAGCCATGAGCAGTTCTTC	CASSRTSGSHEQFF
TRBV9	.	TRBD2	TRBJ2-1	TGTGCCAGCAGCGTCGGGACTAACTACAATGAGCAGTTCTTC	CASSVGTNYNEQFF
TRBV13	.	TRBD2	TRBJ2-1	TGTGCCAGCAGCGTCGTGACTAGCCACGACAATGAGCAGTTCTTC	CASSVVTSHDNEQFF
TRBV27	.	.	TRBJ1-2	TGTGCCAGCAGTTTTGGCACTAACTATGGCTACACCTTC	CASSFGTNYGYTF
TRBV6-5	.	TRBD2	TRBJ2-1	TGTGCCAGCAGTTACTGGCGGGAGGGCAATGAGCAGTTCTTC	CASSYWREGNEQFF
TRBV9	.	.	TRBJ2-1	TGTGCCAGCAGCGGAAATGAGCAGTTCTTC	CASSGNEQFF
TRBV6-5	.	.	TRBJ1-1	TGTGCCAGCAGTTACTCGGGTGGGAGGGCTGAAGCTTTCTTT	CASSYSGGRAEAFF
TRBV4-1	.	TRBD1	TRBJ2-2	TGCGCCAGCAGCCAAAACAGGGGCCGAGGGACCGGGGAGCTGTTTTTT	CASSQNRGRGTGELFF
TRBV7-2	.	.	TRBJ2-3	TGTGCCAGCAGCTTAGTAGGGTTTGGGACAGATACGCAGTATTTT	CASSLVGFGTDTQYF
TRBV18	.	.	TRBJ1-1	TGTGCCAGCTCACCACTCAGGGCGAACACTGAAGCTTTCTTT	CASSPLRANTEAFF
TRBV5-4	.	.	TRBJ2-3	TGTGCCAGCAGCTCCCCGGGACTCCTTGTCACAGATACGCAGTATTTT	CASSSPGLLVTDTQYF
TRBV29-1	.	TRBD1	TRBJ2-7	TGCAGCGCCACGAGGGACAGGGAGCAGTACTTC	CSATRDREQYF
TRBV7-9	once	TRBD1	TRBJ1-3	TGTGCCAGCAGCTTGGACAGGGCTGGAAACACCATATATTTT	CASSLDRAGNTIYF
TRBV5-4	.	.	TRBJ2-5	TGTGCCAGCAGCTCGGGACTCGACTCCCAAGAGACCCAGTACTTC	CASSSGLDSQETQYF
TRBV28	few	.	TRBJ2-7	TGTGCCAGCAGTTTAGGAGTGACAGAACTCTCCTACGAGCAGTACTTC	CASSLGVTELSYEQYF
TRBV6-1	.	.	TRBJ1-1	TGTGCCAGCAGTGAAATTGGGGGGAGGACTGAAGCTTTCTTT	CASSEIGGRTEAFF
TRBV5-4	.	TRBD2	TRBJ2-7	TGTGCCAGCAGCGCGACTAGCGGGGGGTACGAGCAGTACTTC	CASSATSGGYEQYF
TRBV7-8	few	.	TRBJ2-7	TGTGCCAGCAGCTTAGGCCCTCAAGAGCAGTACTTC	CASSLGPQEQYF
TRBV5-6	.	TRBD1	TRBJ1-2	TGTGCCAGCAGCTTGTATGGGACAGTAGTATACTATGGCTACACCTTC	CASSLYGTVVYYGYTF
TRBV29-1	.	TRBD1	TRBJ1-2	TGCAGCGTGGAGGGACAGGCTTATGGCTACACCTTC	CSVEGQAYGYTF
TRBV23-1	once	.	TRBJ2-7	TGCGCCAGCAGACGATCCAACTACGAGCAGTACTTC	CASRRSNYEQYF
TRBV19	.	.	TRBJ2-3	TGTGCCAGTAGTAAGGTGGGGGTGGGAGATACGCAGTATTTT	CASSKVGVGDTQYF
TRBV4-1	.	.	TRBJ2-7	TGCGCCAGCAGCCAATCCGCGGGACCCTCCTACGAGCAGTACTTC	CASSQSAGPSYEQYF
TRBV14	.	.	TRBJ2-7	TGTGCCAGCAGCCACGCCCACGAGCAGTACTTC	CASSHAHEQYF
TRBV7-6	.	.	TRBJ1-1	TGTGCCAGCAGCTTAAGAACCACCATGAACACTGAAGCTTTCTTT	CASSLRTTMNTEAFF
TRBV5-4	.	.	TRBJ2-2	TGTGCCAGCAGCTACTATAACACCGGGGAGCTGTTTTTT	CASSYYNTGELFF
TRBV6-1	once	.	TRBJ1-2	TGTGCCAGCGTGGCGATTGGGGGCAGACATGGCTACACCTTC	CASVAIGGRHGYTF
TRBV2	.	TRBD1	TRBJ1-1	TGTGCCAGCAGCCGACAGGGGGCGCAGGTTGAAGCTTTCTTT	CASSRQGAQVEAFF
TRBV9	.	.	TRBJ1-2	TGTGCCAGCAGCGTAGGTGGGGGACTGGACTATGGCTACACCTTC	CASSVGGGLDYGYTF
TRBV30	.	.	TRBJ1-1	TGTGCCTGGAGTGGTGCTGTTGCATTTCCTGAAGCTTTCTTT	CAWSGAVAFPEAFF
TRBV14	.	TRBD1	TRBJ1-4	TGTGCCAGCACACCGGGACAGCACATTCGACCTAATGAAAAACTGTTTTTT	CASTPGQHIRPNEKLFF
TRBV9	.	TRBD1	TRBJ1-1	TGTGCCAGCAGCGTAGGTGACAGGGGACGAGACACTGAAGCTTTCTTT	CASSVGDRGRDTEAFF
TRBV6-6	.	.	TRBJ1-1	TGTGCCAGCAGTTACGACACCGCCGGGGTCGATGCTTTCTTT	CASSYDTAGVDAFF
TRBV5-6	.	TRBD2	TRBJ2-5	TGTGCCAGCAGCTTGGCGGTGGCGGGAGGTGAGACCCAGTACTTC	CASSLAVAGGETQYF
TRBV7-6	.	TRBD1	TRBJ2-5	TGTGCCAGCAGCCAGGGACAGAGAGTCGAGACCCAGTACTTC	CASSQGQRVETQYF